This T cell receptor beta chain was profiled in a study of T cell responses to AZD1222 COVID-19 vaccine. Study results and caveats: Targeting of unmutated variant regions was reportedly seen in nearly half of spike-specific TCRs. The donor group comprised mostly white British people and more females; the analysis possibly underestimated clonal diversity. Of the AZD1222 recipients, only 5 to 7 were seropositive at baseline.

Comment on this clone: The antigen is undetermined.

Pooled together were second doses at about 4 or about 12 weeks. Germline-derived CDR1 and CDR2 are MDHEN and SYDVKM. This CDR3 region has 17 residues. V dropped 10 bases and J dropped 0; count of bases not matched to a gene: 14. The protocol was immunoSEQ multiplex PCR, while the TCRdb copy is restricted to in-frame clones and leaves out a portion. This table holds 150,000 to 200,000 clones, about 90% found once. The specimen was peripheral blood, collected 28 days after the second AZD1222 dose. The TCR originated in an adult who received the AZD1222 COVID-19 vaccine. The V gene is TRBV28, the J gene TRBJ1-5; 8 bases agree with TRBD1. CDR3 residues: CAISAGTGLISNQPQHF. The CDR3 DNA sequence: TGTGCCATATCTGCTGGGACAGGATTAATTAGCAATCAGCCCCAGCATTTT.